A selection of T cell receptor beta chains follows, all from one sample in a study of shared clonotypes between healthy human individuals. Only in-frame clones appear in the TCRdb table, and some are missing; sequencing was by immunoSEQ multiplex PCR. The top ten clones hold approximately 1.2% of a sample with more than 2 million clones, 85% to 95% of them seen once. The specimen sequenced was naive CD8+ T cells sorted from blood. The receptors originated from a man younger than 35 in good health. Both conserved end residues are part of each CDR3. A D gene is named only where the DNA matches it firmly. The size field is filled for only some rows; it gives once, few, many or a size class.

clone size | J gene | CDR3 length | V gene | D gene | CDR3 DNA | CDR3 protein
. | TRBJ2-7 | 10 | TRBV2 | . | TGTGCCAGCAGTGATTCGACTTTCTACTTC | CASSDSTFYF
. | TRBJ2-1 | 15 | TRBV7-9 | . | TGTGCCAGCAGCCCACCTCTGAGCTCCTACAATGAGCAGTTCTTC | CASSPPLSSYNEQFF
. | TRBJ2-5 | 16 | TRBV6-6 | . | TGTGCCAGCAACCCCCCACGGGGGGAGGGGGAAGAGACCCAGTACTTC | CASNPPRGEGEETQYF
. | TRBJ1-1 | 15 | TRBV7-2 | . | TGTGCCAGCAGCTTAACATGGGAATACGCCACTGAAGCTTTCTTT | CASSLTWEYATEAFF
. | TRBJ2-3 | 13 | TRBV10-3 | . | TGTGCCATCAGTGGGGCAGGAACAGATACGCAGTATTTT | CAISGAGTDTQYF
once | TRBJ1-1 | 13 | TRBV30 | . | TGTGCCTGGAGTACCGGGGTGGTCACTGAAGCTTTCTTT | CAWSTGVVTEAFF
. | TRBJ1-1 | 15 | TRBV19 | . | TGTGCCAGTAGTCCCAGGGAAGGGGCGCGGACTGAAGCTTTCTTT | CASSPREGARTEAFF
. | TRBJ2-2 | 17 | TRBV7-9 | TRBD2 | TGTGCCAGCAGCTCCCCGCAACTAGCGGCAGACACCGGGGAGCTGTTTTTT | CASSSPQLAADTGELFF
. | TRBJ2-7 | 15 | TRBV2 | TRBD2 | TGTGCCAGCAGTGAAGTTTTAGCGGGAGCTTACGAGCAGTACTTC | CASSEVLAGAYEQYF
. | TRBJ1-2 | 14 | TRBV7-2 | . | TGTGCCAGCAGCTTAGCGGGAGGGCTTAATGGCTACACCTTC | CASSLAGGLNGYTF
. | TRBJ2-1 | 17 | TRBV5-1 | TRBD2 | TGCGCCAGCAGCTTGGGTACTAGCGGGGGGCTCTACAATGAGCAGTTCTTC | CASSLGTSGGLYNEQFF
. | TRBJ2-3 | 16 | TRBV28 | TRBD2 | TGTGCCAGCAGTTCTCCCCAGCGGGGGGCAACAGATACGCAGTATTTT | CASSSPQRGATDTQYF
. | TRBJ2-5 | 16 | TRBV7-9 | TRBD2 | TGTGCCAGCAGCTTAGTAGCGGGAGGTACGGGGGAGACCCAGTACTTC | CASSLVAGGTGETQYF
. | TRBJ2-7 | 13 | TRBV28 | TRBD1 | TGTGCCAGCAGCACCGGGACAGGGGTAGCGCAGTACTTC | CASSTGTGVAQYF
. | TRBJ2-7 | 12 | TRBV6-1 | . | TGTGCCAGCAGGGAGGGCGCATACGAGCAGTACTTC | CASREGAYEQYF
. | TRBJ2-7 | 15 | TRBV7-6 | TRBD1 | TGTGCCAGCAGCCCGGGACAGGGGGCGGTATACGAGCAGTACTTC | CASSPGQGAVYEQYF
. | TRBJ1-1 | 13 | TRBV27 | . | TGTGCCAGCAGTCTCACGGTGAACACTGAAGCTTTCTTT | CASSLTVNTEAFF
. | TRBJ2-7 | 15 | TRBV7-9 | TRBD2 | TGTGCCAGCAGCTTGTCGACTAGCGGGGAATACGAGCAGTACTTC | CASSLSTSGEYEQYF
. | TRBJ2-7 | 15 | TRBV15 | TRBD2 | TGTGCCACCAGCGCAATAGGACTAGCGGGAGACGAGCAGTACTTC | CATSAIGLAGDEQYF
. | TRBJ2-7 | 16 | TRBV7-2 | . | TGTGCCAGCAGCACTGATGGGACTCTCCGCTCCTACGAGCAGTACTTC | CASSTDGTLRSYEQYF
. | TRBJ1-1 | 12 | TRBV30 | . | TGTGCCTGGAGTGCGGGTAACACTGAAGCTTTCTTT | CAWSAGNTEAFF
once | TRBJ2-7 | 14 | TRBV5-6 | TRBD1 | TGTGCCAGCAGCGACCACAGGGGCTCCTACGAGCAGTACTTC | CASSDHRGSYEQYF
. | TRBJ1-2 | 11 | TRBV29-1 | . | TGCAGCGTTGAAGATCTCGGGGTAACCCACTTC | CSVEDLGVTHF
. | TRBJ1-4 | 16 | TRBV5-5 | . | TGTGCCAGCAGCTTGCCAACAGGAGGAACTAATGAAAAACTGTTTTTT | CASSLPTGGTNEKLFF
. | TRBJ2-5 | 13 | TRBV5-4 | . | TGTGCCAGCAGCTTGGATTCAGAAGAGACCCAGTACTTC | CASSLDSEETQYF
. | TRBJ1-2 | 14 | TRBV7-9 | TRBD1 | TGTGCCAGCAGCTTTGGCACAGGGGACTATGGCTACACCTTC | CASSFGTGDYGYTF
. | TRBJ2-7 | 15 | TRBV13 | TRBD2 | TGTGCCAGCAGCTTACCCAGCGGGGGGGCTTACGAGCAGTACTTC | CASSLPSGGAYEQYF
. | TRBJ2-7 | 14 | TRBV30 | . | TGTGCCTGGAGTTGGGAGGACACCTCCTACGAGCAGTACTTC | CAWSWEDTSYEQYF
. | TRBJ2-3 | 14 | TRBV14 | . | TGTGCCAGCAGCCAAGCCGAGCCCCCAGATACGCAGTATTTT | CASSQAEPPDTQYF
. | TRBJ2-3 | 23 | TRBV28 | TRBD2 | TGTGCCAGCAGCCCACTATCACCCTTAGCGGGAGACTACCGGGGGGAGGCCGGAGATACGCAGTATTTT | CASSPLSPLAGDYRGEAGDTQYF
. | TRBJ2-5 | 13 | TRBV7-3 | . | TGTGCCAGCAGCTTACTGGGGTTAGAGACCCAGTACTTC | CASSLLGLETQYF
. | TRBJ1-2 | 16 | TRBV4-1 | . | TGCGCCAGCAGCCAAGATTGGGGGGGAGAGAACTATGGCTACACCTTC | CASSQDWGGENYGYTF
. | TRBJ2-2 | 14 | TRBV13 | . | TGTGCCAGCAGCTTACGAGGAAACACCGGGGAGCTGTTTTTT | CASSLRGNTGELFF
. | TRBJ2-3 | 17 | TRBV7-9 | . | TGTGCCAGCAGCCTTTACAGGGCCGGCGTGGACACAGATACGCAGTATTTT | CASSLYRAGVDTDTQYF
once | TRBJ1-2 | 14 | TRBV9 | . | TGTGCCAGCAGCCCAACAGGCGCTAACTATGGCTACACCTTC | CASSPTGANYGYTF
. | TRBJ2-3 | 15 | TRBV2 | TRBD1 | TGTGCCAGCAGTGACACAGGGGGCGCAACAGATACGCAGTATTTT | CASSDTGGATDTQYF
. | TRBJ2-4 | 17 | TRBV4-3 | . | TGCGCCAGCAGCCAAGATACAACAGACCTAGCCAAAAACATTCAGTACTTC | CASSQDTTDLAKNIQYF
. | TRBJ1-4 | 15 | TRBV7-9 | . | TGTGCCAGCAGCTTCGGACGGGCAGGGAACGAAAAACTGTTTTTT | CASSFGRAGNEKLFF
few | TRBJ1-1 | 13 | TRBV7-9 | . | TGTGCCAGCATCCAAGACCCCAGGACTGAAGCTTTCTTT | CASIQDPRTEAFF
. | TRBJ1-1 | 14 | TRBV4-1 | . | TGCGCCAGCAGCCAAGTGAAACCCGGGACTGAAGCTTTCTTT | CASSQVKPGTEAFF
. | TRBJ2-1 | 16 | TRBV5-4 | . | TGTGCCAGCAGCGAGGACCACCGCTTTCTTCTAGGTGAGCAGTTCTTC | CASSEDHRFLLGEQFF
. | TRBJ2-3 | 15 | TRBV4-1 | . | TGCGCCAGCAGCCAAGATGGGACTAGCACAGATACGCAGTATTTT | CASSQDGTSTDTQYF
. | TRBJ2-5 | 11 | TRBV27 | . | TGTGCCAGCAGTCAGGGGTTGACCCAGTACTTC | CASSQGLTQYF
. | TRBJ1-1 | 12 | TRBV7-9 | . | TGTGCCAGCAGCCACGTGGGCACTGAAGCTTTCTTT | CASSHVGTEAFF
. | TRBJ2-5 | 15 | TRBV6-5 | . | TGTGCCAGCAGTTTGGCCAACTCGTACCAAGAGACCCAGTACTTC | CASSLANSYQETQYF
. | TRBJ1-2 | 14 | TRBV30 | . | TGTGCCTGGAGTGTGGGGGCAGGGCGCGATGGCTACACCTTC | CAWSVGAGRDGYTF
. | TRBJ2-3 | 15 | TRBV28 | . | TGTGCCAGCAGTTGGTTAGTACCTAGCACAGATACGCAGTATTTT | CASSWLVPSTDTQYF
. | TRBJ2-7 | 15 | TRBV11-2 | . | TGTGCCAGCAGCTTAGTAACAGGGGGGGTCTACGAGCAGTACTTC | CASSLVTGGVYEQYF
. | TRBJ2-3 | 16 | TRBV27 | TRBD2 | TGTGCCAGCAGTCCACATACTAGCGGCCCACCGAATACGCAGTATTTT | CASSPHTSGPPNTQYF